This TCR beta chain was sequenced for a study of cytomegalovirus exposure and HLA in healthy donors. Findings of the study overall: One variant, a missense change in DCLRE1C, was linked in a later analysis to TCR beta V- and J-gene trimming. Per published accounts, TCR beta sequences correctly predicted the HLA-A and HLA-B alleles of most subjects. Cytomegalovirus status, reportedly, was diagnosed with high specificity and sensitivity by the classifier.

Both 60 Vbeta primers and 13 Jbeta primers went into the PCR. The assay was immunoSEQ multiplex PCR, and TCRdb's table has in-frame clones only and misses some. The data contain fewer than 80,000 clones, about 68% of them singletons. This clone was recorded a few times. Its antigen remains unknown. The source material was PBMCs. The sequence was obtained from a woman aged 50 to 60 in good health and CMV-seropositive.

CDR3 bases: TGTGCCAGCAGTTACTCTCCGGATCAGCCCCAGCATTTT. It is translated as CASSYSPDQPQHF. The V and J genes are TRBV6-5 and TRBJ1-5; D gene unclear. Per the germline V gene, CDR1 is MNHEY and CDR2 is SVGAGI. Trimming pared 0 bases from V and 5 bases from J, leaving 5 bases between. The CDR3 runs to 13 residues.